This is a list of T cell receptor beta chains from one sample in a study of T cells after yellow fever vaccination. TCRdb used MiXCR to reprocess the 5' RACE reads, holding one entry per CDR3 protein. Seen here are around 530,000 distinct CDR3 sequences, about a sixth observed once, and the top ten hold 17%. Sequenced material: PBMCs, taken about 5 days after the first yellow fever vaccination. Receptor source: a man aged 18 to 30 who received the YFV17D yellow fever vaccine. Each CDR3 is given with its conserved first and last residue. D genes are given only for firm matches. Clone size is stated in some rows and not others, as once, few, many or a class when expanded.

clone_size	d_call	v_call	j_call	cdr3_nt	cdr3_aa
few	NA	TRBV27	TRBJ1-5	TGTGCCAGCAGTTTTGGGGGCTACGACCAGCCCCAGCATTTT	CASSFGGYDQPQHF
NA	NA	TRBV10-3	TRBJ1-4	TGTGCCATCAGTGCTGGACCGGATGAAAAACTGTTTTTT	CAISAGPDEKLFF
NA	TRBD2	TRBV13	TRBJ2-3	TGTGCCAGCAGCCCCCCCCGGACTAGCGGGGGCCGAGCTACGCAGTATTTT	CASSPPRTSGGRATQYF
NA	NA	TRBV7-6	TRBJ2-2	TGTGCCAGCAGTTCGGCCGGCACCGGGGAGCTGTTTTTT	CASSSAGTGELFF
NA	TRBD1	TRBV4-1	TRBJ1-2	TGCGCCAGCAGCCAAAAGGACAGGTTCCTTAACTATGGCTACACCTTC	CASSQKDRFLNYGYTF
NA	NA	TRBV29-1	TRBJ2-1	TGCAGCGTCGTTCCCAGGGAAGGAGGCGACAATGAGCAGTTCTTC	CSVVPREGGDNEQFF
NA	NA	TRBV27	TRBJ2-4	TGTGCCAGCAGTCCCGGGCCATCAGCCAAAAACATTCAGTACTTC	CASSPGPSAKNIQYF
few	TRBD1	TRBV14	TRBJ2-2	TGTGCCAGCAGCCGAGAAGGATGGACAGGGGGCAGGGGGGACACCGGGGAGCTGTTTTTT	CASSREGWTGGRGDTGELFF
few	NA	TRBV11-1	TRBJ2-6	TGTGCCAGCAGCTTAAGGGACCAGCTCTCTGGGGCCAACGTCCTGACTTTC	CASSLRDQLSGANVLTF
NA	NA	TRBV27	TRBJ1-1	TGTGCCAGCAGTTACAAACGAGGCACTGAAGCTTTCTTT	CASSYKRGTEAFF
few	NA	TRBV12-3/TRBV12-4	TRBJ1-4	TGTGCCAGCAGTTTTGGTCAGGGGAGGGAAAAACTGTTTTTT	CASSFGQGREKLFF
few	NA	TRBV6-5	TRBJ2-6	TGTGCCAGCAGTTACGGTAGACTGAGGGTCCTGACTTTC	CASSYGRLRVLTF
few	NA	TRBV27	TRBJ2-6	TGTGCCAGCAGTCCCCCGCCAATCTCTGGGGCCAACGTCCTGACTTTC	CASSPPPISGANVLTF
few	NA	TRBV2	TRBJ2-2	TGTGCCAGCAGAGACCGGGACGACACCGGGGAGCTGTTTTTT	CASRDRDDTGELFF
NA	NA	TRBV7-8	TRBJ2-7	TGTGCCAGCAGCCCCCGGGACACCTCCTACGAGCAGTACTTC	CASSPRDTSYEQYF
NA	NA	TRBV9	TRBJ1-3	TGTGCCAGCAGCGTAGACAACTCACGAAACACCATATATTTT	CASSVDNSRNTIYF
few	NA	TRBV7-9	TRBJ2-1	TGTGCCAGCAGCCGGAACAGGGTGGGCAATGAGCAGTTCTTC	CASSRNRVGNEQFF
many	NA	TRBV27	TRBJ2-3	TGTGCCAGCAGTTTACAACATGACAGGAGTAGCACAGATACGCAGTATTTT	CASSLQHDRSSTDTQYF
NA	NA	TRBV7-3	TRBJ1-2	TGTGCCAGCAGCTTAAATTCCGATTTGGATGGCTACACCTTC	CASSLNSDLDGYTF
many	TRBD1	TRBV5-1	TRBJ1-1	TGCGCCAGCAGCCCCAGGGGGTGGGGGCGCGGCACTGAAGCTTTCTTT	CASSPRGWGRGTEAFF
few	NA	TRBV5-5	TRBJ1-1	TGTGCCAGCAGCTTGCTGACAACCGAGGCCATGAACACTGAAGCTTTCTTT	CASSLLTTEAMNTEAFF
few	TRBD1	TRBV7-2	TRBJ1-5	TGTGCCAGCAGCTTGGGGGGGACAGGGTCCGTCGGTCAGCCCCAGCATTTT	CASSLGGTGSVGQPQHF
NA	NA	TRBV27	TRBJ1-1	TGTGCCAGCAGTTTAAGACCAGGACCTGGGGGTACTGAAGCTTTCTTT	CASSLRPGPGGTEAFF
few	TRBD2	TRBV4-2	TRBJ2-1	TGTGCCAGCAGGGATAGCGGGGGGAACTACAATGAGCAGTTCTTC	CASRDSGGNYNEQFF
few	TRBD2	TRBV24-1	TRBJ2-3	TGTGCCACCAGTGGCCCCGTAATAGGACTAGCGGGGCGACCAGTCACAGATACGCAGTATTTT	CATSGPVIGLAGRPVTDTQYF
NA	NA	TRBV7-3	TRBJ1-6	TGTGCCAGCAGCGCCACAGTTGATTCACCCCTCCACTTT	CASSATVDSPLHF
NA	NA	TRBV7-2	TRBJ2-1	TGTGCCAGCAGGCCCACTAACTACAATGAGCAGTTCTTC	CASRPTNYNEQFF
NA	TRBD1	TRBV5-4	TRBJ2-1	TGTGCCAGCAGCCGCCGGGACAGGGGCAATGAGCAGTTCTTC	CASSRRDRGNEQFF
NA	NA	TRBV19	TRBJ1-1	TGTGCCAGTAAGGAGGACACTGAAGCTTTCTTT	CASKEDTEAFF
NA	NA	TRBV7-9	TRBJ1-1	TGTGCCAGCAGCCGCGGGTCCCGAGAAGCTTTCTTT	CASSRGSREAFF
NA	NA	TRBV10-1	TRBJ2-2	TGCGCCAGCAGTGACGGCAGGGTAGGGACCGGGGAGCTGTTTTTT	CASSDGRVGTGELFF
NA	TRBD2	TRBV10-3	TRBJ2-1	TGTGCCATCAGTGAGCCTTTCGGGACTAGCTCCTACAATGAGCTGTTCTTC	CAISEPFGTSSYNELFF